These 23 T cell receptor beta chains share one sample of origin, sequenced in a study of T cells in Graves' hyperthyroidism and ophthalmopathy. TCR beta CDR3 region amplification was performed from RNA transcripts. First-round RT-PCR with HTBI primers amplified the TCR CDR3 region. One entry per CDR3 protein results from TCRdb running MiXCR on the multiplex PCR reads. The sample consists of 300,000 to 450,000 distinct CDR3 sequences, under 20% of them appearing once. The sample consisted of blood. Receptors originate from a man aged 18 to 35 with Graves' ophthalmopathy.

CDR3 protein: CASSPIRPTSYEQYF. As DNA, the CDR3 is TGTGCCAGCAGCCCTATACGACCTACCTCCTACGAGCAGTACTTC. This chain links TRBV28 with TRBJ2-7; D gene ambiguous. Trimming removed 6 bases from V and 0 bases from J, with 15 bases in between. The CDR3 runs to 15 residues. Germline loops: CDR1 MDHEN, CDR2 SYDVKM.

Ten or more counts support this clonotype. The chain employs TRBV3-1 and TRBJ2-7; D could derive from TRBD1 or TRBD2 (5 bases each). CDR1 and CDR2 from the germline V gene are LGHDT and YNNKEL (reference sequence). This CDR3 spans 13 amino acids. V gave up 2 bases and J gave up 3 bases, with 8 bases separating them. The CDR3 loop is CASSQRGNYEQYF. Written as DNA, the CDR3 is TGTGCCAGCAGCCAACGGGGCAACTACGAGCAGTACTTC.

This clonotype has at least ten counts. The chain is built from TRBV12-3 or TRBV12-4 and TRBJ1-6; D possibly corresponds to TRBD1 (5 bases). CDR3 length: 14 residues. V was cut by 4 bases and J by 7 bases, with 11 bases left in between. For the CDR3, the DNA is TGTGCCAGCAGTTCAGGGATGAGCAATTCACCCCTCCACTTT. Translated, it gives CASSSGMSNSPLHF.

This clonotype was detected only a few times. This may be a read error, as it is one base from a much larger clone. V gene TRBV6-1 combines with J gene TRBJ1-5; 9 bases map to TRBD1. This CDR3 comprises 15 residues. Germline CDR1 reads MNHNS; CDR2 reads SASEGT. CDR3 amino acids: CASNPGTGSSQPQHF. For the CDR3, the DNA is TGTGCCAGCAATCCCGGGACAGGGAGCAGTCAGCCCCAGCATTTT.

At least ten counts were recorded for this clonotype. The gene calls are TRBV20-1 and TRBJ2-1; 11 bases are shared with TRBD1. The V and J ends lost 5 bases and 7 bases, in that order; junction bases with no gene match: 4. The V gene's germline CDR1 is DFQATT and CDR2 SNEGSKA (reference sequence). The CDR3 consists of 13 residues. CDR3 sequence: CSALDRGLNEQFF. Written as DNA, the CDR3 is TGCAGTGCTCTGGACAGGGGGCTTAATGAGCAGTTCTTC.

This clonotype occurred many times. The genes are TRBV6-2 or TRBV6-3 and TRBJ1-5; D remains ambiguous. The CDR3 is made up of 16 amino acids. CDR1 and CDR2 from the germline V gene are MNHEY and SVGEGT. V lost 5 bases to trimming and J lost 4 bases, with 18 bases between them. The CDR3 DNA reads as TGTGCCAGCAGTGTTAAGTCTGCGGTGCGAAATCAGCCCCAGCATTTT. This sequence encodes CASSVKSAVRNQPQHF.

Many counts were recorded for this clonotype. CDR3 DNA: TGTGCCAGCAGTTCTTTCCCGCGGGGGGCAGGTGAGACCCAGTACTTC. It yields the protein CASSSFPRGAGETQYF. This chain links TRBV12-3 or TRBV12-4 with TRBJ2-5; 8 bases fit TRBD2. V lost 4 bases, J lost 5 bases, and 12 bases stayed unmatched. The CDR3 is 16 amino acids.

V gene TRBV4-2 combines with J gene TRBJ1-5; D gene ambiguous. CDR1 and CDR2 from the germline V gene are LGHNA and YNFKEQ. The CDR3 is 16 amino acids. V lost 0 bases, J lost 4 bases, and 13 bases lay in between. CDR3 bases: TGTGCCAGCAGCCAAGATGAGGGTGTGTGGAATCAGCCCCAGCATTTT. The encoded protein is CASSQDEGVWNQPQHF.

This sequence joins TRBV2 and TRBJ2-1, with 7 bases identical to TRBD1. The CDR3 sequence is 15 residues long. Germline-derived CDR1 and CDR2 are SNHLY and FYNNEI. V dropped 5 bases and J dropped 5; count of bases not matched to a gene: 9. Here the CDR3 reads CASSQSGQLNNEQFF. DNA of the CDR3: TGTGCCAGCAGTCAGTCGGGACAGCTAAACAATGAGCAGTTCTTC.

This clonotype turned up a few times. The chain links TRBV6-1 to TRBJ2-7; D perhaps matches TRBD1 (6 bases). The CDR3 is 15 residues long. Germline loops: CDR1 MNHNS, CDR2 SASEGT. Trimming removed 5 bases at V and 0 bases at J, with 14 bases between. Written as DNA, the CDR3 is TGTGCCAGCAGTCCCGGACAGACCCCCTCCTACGAGCAGTACTTC. It yields the protein CASSPGQTPSYEQYF.

This clonotype was seen at least ten times. The J gene is TRBJ2-5, the V gene TRBV3-1; 8 nucleotides agree with TRBD1. The germline CDR1 and CDR2 sequences are LGHDT and YNNKEL (reference sequence). V shed 5 bases and J 4 bases; nucleotides not matched to a gene: 6. CDR3 length: 14 residues. The CDR3 sequence is CASSTMDRAETQYF. The CDR3 DNA follows: TGTGCCAGCAGCACAATGGACAGGGCAGAGACCCAGTACTTC.

This chain joins TRBV7-8 and TRBJ2-1; 16 bases line up with TRBD2. V trimming: 5 bases; J trimming: 0 bases; junction bases outside the gene matches: 16. Germline CDR1 is SGHVS and CDR2 is FQNEAQ. CDR3 length: 22 amino acids. The CDR3 here is CASSPIGTSGGALFSSYNEQFF. In DNA, the CDR3 is TGTGCCAGCAGCCCAATCGGGACTAGCGGGGGGGCCCTTTTTAGCTCCTACAATGAGCAGTTCTTC.

This clonotype was recorded at least ten times. This chain connects TRBV28 to TRBJ1-2; 7 nucleotides match TRBD1. The germline CDR1 and CDR2 sequences are MDHEN and SYDVKM. The CDR3 length is 19 residues. After removal of 4 bases from V and 0 bases from J, the junction contained 17 bases not matched to a gene. The CDR3 DNA is TGTGCCAGCAGTTGGGCAGGGGGGTTCTTGGCCGGGGCTAACTATGGCTACACCTTC. It encodes CASSWAGGFLAGANYGYTF.

This clonotype appeared many times. V is TRBV12-3 or TRBV12-4 and J is TRBJ1-3, with 7 bases lining up with TRBD1. The V segment lost 5 bases and the J segment 6 bases; nucleotides outside the gene matches: 7. The CDR3 sequence is 14 residues long. CDR3 amino acids: CASSPDRALNTIYF. The CDR3 DNA reads as TGTGCCAGCAGTCCTGACAGGGCGTTAAACACCATATATTTT.

This clonotype was counted ten times or more. The chain recombines TRBV15 with TRBJ2-1; 8 bases agree with TRBD1. CDR1 LNHNV and CDR2 YYDKDF come from the germline V gene (reference sequence). V dropped 3 bases and J dropped 7; count of bases not matched to a gene: 8. The CDR3 has 15 amino acids. Here the CDR3 reads CATSREGQGRNEQFF. The CDR3 DNA sequence: TGTGCCACCAGCAGGGAAGGACAGGGTCGAAATGAGCAGTTCTTC. Full variable domain (rest looked up from reference TRBV15 and TRBJ2-1): DAMVIQNPRYQVTQFGKPVTLSCSQTLNHNVMYWYQQKSSQAPKLLFHYYDKDFNNEADTPDNFQSRRPNTSFCFLDIRSPGLGDTAMYLCATSREGQGRNEQFFGPGTRLTVL.

This clonotype was counted only a few times. V usage is TRBV29-1 and J usage is TRBJ1-1; D gene uncertain. There are 14 residues in the CDR3. Trimming shortened V by 4 bases and J by 4 bases, and 16 bases separated the two germline ends. CDR1 is SQVTM and CDR2 is ANQGSEA in the germline V gene. The CDR3 DNA is TGCAGCGTTGTGGCCGGGAGGATGGTCACTGAAGCTTTCTTT. It yields the protein CSVVAGRMVTEAFF.

This clonotype was seen ten or more times. The chain carries TRBV12-3 or TRBV12-4 and TRBJ2-5, with D perhaps TRBD1 (6 bases). V lost 6 bases, J lost 5 bases, and 22 bases lay in between. This CDR3 contains 16 residues. The CDR3 sequence: CASSLEGHTDRETQYF. The CDR3 nucleotides are TGTGCCAGCAGCCTTGAGGGACACACCGACCGGGAGACCCAGTACTTC.

This clonotype occurred many times. The DNA of the CDR3 is TGTGCCAGCAGCAGGGGTTGGGGTGAAAAACTGTTTTTT. Translating gives CASSRGWGEKLFF. This chain connects TRBV6-1 to TRBJ1-4; TRBD1 is a possible D gene (6 bases). The CDR3 has 13 residues. Germline V gene data show CDR1 as MNHNS and CDR2 as SASEGT. Trimming shortened V by 6 bases and J by 7 bases, and 12 bases separated the two germline ends.

The chain employs TRBV12-3 or TRBV12-4 and TRBJ2-3; 8 nucleotides match TRBD1. This CDR3 is 15 amino acids long. With V trimmed by 6 bases and J by 0 bases, 5 bases remained unmatched. CDR3: CASRPDRASTDTQYF. DNA of the CDR3: TGTGCCAGCAGGCCGGACAGGGCGAGCACAGATACGCAGTATTTT.

This clonotype was found many times. The chain is built from TRBV27 and TRBJ1-2, with a possible D match to TRBD1 (6 bases). The CDR3 extends over 16 amino acids. CDR1 is MNHEY and CDR2 is SMNVEV in the germline V gene (reference sequence). V dropped 4 bases and J dropped 4 bases, with 19 bases sitting between them. The CDR3 nucleotides are TGTGCCAGCAGTTCCCTCGGACAGCGCGCAGTCTATGGCTACACCTTC. Protein product: CASSSLGQRAVYGYTF.

The chain couples TRBV20-1 to TRBJ2-1; 9 bases are shared with TRBD2. The CDR3 loop spans 22 amino acids. V trimming: 1 base; J trimming: 0 bases; junction bases outside the gene matches: 22. Germline CDR1 is DFQATT and CDR2 is SNEGSKA (reference sequence). The CDR3 nucleotides are TGCAGTGCTAGAGGACAGCCGACCTCGGGGGCGGGGGGGTTAAGCTCCTACAATGAGCAGTTCTTC. It specifies CSARGQPTSGAGGLSSYNEQFF.

As regards this clonotype: Being one base from a much bigger clone, this may be a read error. The genes are TRBV6-2 or TRBV6-3 and TRBJ2-7, with TRBD1 matching over 8 bases. V was clipped by 6 bases and J by 3 bases; unmatched bases: 4. The CDR3 runs to 13 residues. Germline V gene data show CDR1 as MNHEY and CDR2 as SVGEGT. The DNA of the CDR3 is TGTGCCAGCAGCGTGGACAGGGTCTACGAGCAGTACTTC. Translation: CASSVDRVYEQYF.

This clonotype was counted many times. The rearrangement links TRBV12-3 or TRBV12-4 to TRBJ2-7; 7 bases line up with TRBD1. The ends lost 6 bases at V and 7 bases at J; junction bases unmatched: 9. There are 13 residues in the CDR3. The CDR3 sequence is CASSRGTEREQYF. The CDR3 DNA reads as TGTGCCAGCAGCCGAGGGACAGAACGGGAGCAGTACTTC.